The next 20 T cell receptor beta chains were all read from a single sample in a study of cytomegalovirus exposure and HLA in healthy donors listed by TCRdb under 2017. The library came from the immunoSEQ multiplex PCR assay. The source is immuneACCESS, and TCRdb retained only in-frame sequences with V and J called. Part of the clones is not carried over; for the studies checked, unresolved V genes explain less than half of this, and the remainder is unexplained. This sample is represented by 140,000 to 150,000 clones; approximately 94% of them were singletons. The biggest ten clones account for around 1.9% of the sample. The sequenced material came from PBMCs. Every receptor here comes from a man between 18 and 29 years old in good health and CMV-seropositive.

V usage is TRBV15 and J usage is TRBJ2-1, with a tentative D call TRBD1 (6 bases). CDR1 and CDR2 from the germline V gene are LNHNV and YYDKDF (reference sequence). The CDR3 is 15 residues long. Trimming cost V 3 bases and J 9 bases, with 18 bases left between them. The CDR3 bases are TGTGCCACCAGCAGTAAAGGGGGTTTTCCAGGTGAGCAGTTCTTC. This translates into CATSSKGGFPGEQFF.

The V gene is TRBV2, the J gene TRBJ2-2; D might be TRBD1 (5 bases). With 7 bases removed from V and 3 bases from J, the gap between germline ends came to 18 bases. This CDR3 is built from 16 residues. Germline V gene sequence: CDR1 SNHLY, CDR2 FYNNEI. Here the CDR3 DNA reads TGTGCCAGCATCCGAATGGGGCAGGACCACACCGGGGAGCTGTTTTTT. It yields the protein CASIRMGQDHTGELFF.

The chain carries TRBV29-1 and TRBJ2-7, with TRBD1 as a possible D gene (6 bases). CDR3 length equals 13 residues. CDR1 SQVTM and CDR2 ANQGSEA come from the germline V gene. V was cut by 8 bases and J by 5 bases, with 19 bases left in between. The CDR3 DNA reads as TGCAGCCCTCGGGCAGGGGAATATCACGAGCAGTACTTC. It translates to CSPRAGEYHEQYF.

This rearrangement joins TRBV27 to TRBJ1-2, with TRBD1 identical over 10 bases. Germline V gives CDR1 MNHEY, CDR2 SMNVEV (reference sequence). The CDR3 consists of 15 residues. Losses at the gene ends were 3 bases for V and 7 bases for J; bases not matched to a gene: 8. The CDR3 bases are TGTGCCAGCAGTTTCTCGGGACAGGGGAATGGTGGCTACACCTTC. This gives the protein CASSFSGQGNGGYTF.

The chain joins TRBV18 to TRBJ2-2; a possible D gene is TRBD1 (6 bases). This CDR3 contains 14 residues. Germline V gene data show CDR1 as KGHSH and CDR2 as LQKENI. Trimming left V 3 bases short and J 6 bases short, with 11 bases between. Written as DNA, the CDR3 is TGTGCCAGCTCACCGGAAGGGGGTCCCGGGGAGCTGTTTTTT. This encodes CASSPEGGPGELFF.

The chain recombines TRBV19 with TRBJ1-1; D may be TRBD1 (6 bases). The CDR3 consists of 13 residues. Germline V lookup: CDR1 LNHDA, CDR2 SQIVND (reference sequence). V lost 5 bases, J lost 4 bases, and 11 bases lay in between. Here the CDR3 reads CASSSDSFTEAFF. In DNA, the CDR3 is TGTGCCAGTAGTTCGGACAGTTTCACTGAAGCTTTCTTT.

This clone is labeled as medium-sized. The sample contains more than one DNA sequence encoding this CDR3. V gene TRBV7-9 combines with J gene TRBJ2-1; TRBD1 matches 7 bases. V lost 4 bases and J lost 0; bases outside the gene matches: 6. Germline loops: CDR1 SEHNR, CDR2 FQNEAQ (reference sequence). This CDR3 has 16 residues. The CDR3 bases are TGTGCCAGCAGCTCCACAGGGGCTAGCTCCTACAATGAGCAGTTCTTC. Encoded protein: CASSSTGASSYNEQFF.

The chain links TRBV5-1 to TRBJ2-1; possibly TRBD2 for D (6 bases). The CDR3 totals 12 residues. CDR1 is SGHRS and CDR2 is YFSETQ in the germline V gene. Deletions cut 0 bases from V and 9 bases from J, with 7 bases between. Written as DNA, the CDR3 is TGCGCCAGCAGCTTGGGGGGAGGTGAGCAGTTCTTC. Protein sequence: CASSLGGGEQFF.

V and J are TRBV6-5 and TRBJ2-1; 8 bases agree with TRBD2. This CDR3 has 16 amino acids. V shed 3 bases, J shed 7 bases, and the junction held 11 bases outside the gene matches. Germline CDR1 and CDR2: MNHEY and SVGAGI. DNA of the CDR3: TGTGCCAGCAGTTATGGTCCCAGCGGGAGCGGGAATGAGCAGTTCTTC. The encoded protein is CASSYGPSGSGNEQFF.

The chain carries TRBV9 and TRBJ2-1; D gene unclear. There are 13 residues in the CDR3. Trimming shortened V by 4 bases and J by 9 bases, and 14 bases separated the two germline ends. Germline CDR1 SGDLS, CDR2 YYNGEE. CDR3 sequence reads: CASSIHPKSEQFF. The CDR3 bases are TGTGCCAGCAGCATCCACCCTAAATCTGAGCAGTTCTTC.

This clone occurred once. The CDR3 loop is CATSEDRYSNQPQHF. Here the CDR3 DNA reads TGTGCCACCAGCGAAGACAGGTATAGCAATCAGCCCCAGCATTTT. The V call is TRBV15, the J call TRBJ1-5; possibly TRBD1 for D (6 bases). The length of the CDR3 is 15 residues. V was clipped by 5 bases and J by 0 bases, with 11 bases between them. Germline V CDR1 and CDR2: LNHNV, YYDKDF (reference sequence).

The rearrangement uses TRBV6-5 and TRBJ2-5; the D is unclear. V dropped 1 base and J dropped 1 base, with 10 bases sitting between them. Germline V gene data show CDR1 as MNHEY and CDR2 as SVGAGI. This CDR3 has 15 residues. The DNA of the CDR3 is TGTGCCAGCAGTTACTTTGTAGCCCCCCAAGAGACCCAGTACTTC. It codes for CASSYFVAPQETQYF.

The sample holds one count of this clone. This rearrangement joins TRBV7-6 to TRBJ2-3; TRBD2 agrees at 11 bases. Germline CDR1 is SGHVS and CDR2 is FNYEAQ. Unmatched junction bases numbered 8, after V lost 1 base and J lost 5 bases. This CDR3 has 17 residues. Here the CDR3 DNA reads TGTGCCAGCAGCTTAGGGGCCCTAGCGGGAGGTAGAGATACGCAGTATTTT. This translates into CASSLGALAGGRDTQYF.

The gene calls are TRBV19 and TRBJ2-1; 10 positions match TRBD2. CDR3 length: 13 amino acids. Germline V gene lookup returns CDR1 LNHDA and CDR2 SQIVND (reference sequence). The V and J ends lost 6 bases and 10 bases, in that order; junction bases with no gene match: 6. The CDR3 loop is CASRLAGSGEQFF. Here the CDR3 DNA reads TGTGCCAGTAGACTAGCGGGGTCGGGAGAGCAGTTCTTC. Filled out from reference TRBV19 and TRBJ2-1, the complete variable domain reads DGGITQSPKYLFRKEGQNVTLSCEQNLNHDAMYWYRQDPGQGLRLIYYSQIVNDFQKGDIAEGYSVSREKKESFPLTVTSAQKNPTAFYLCASRLAGSGEQFFGPGTRLTVL.

The DNA for the CDR3 is TGTGCCAGCAGTACCGCGGGTCAGGGGGACCCCTACGAGCAGTACTTC. This translates into CASSTAGQGDPYEQYF. The rearrangement joins TRBV28 to TRBJ2-7; the match to TRBD1 covers 7 bases. This CDR3 is 16 amino acids long. The trim removed 5 bases at V and 2 bases at J, leaving 12 bases unmatched. Germline loops: CDR1 MDHEN, CDR2 SYDVKM.

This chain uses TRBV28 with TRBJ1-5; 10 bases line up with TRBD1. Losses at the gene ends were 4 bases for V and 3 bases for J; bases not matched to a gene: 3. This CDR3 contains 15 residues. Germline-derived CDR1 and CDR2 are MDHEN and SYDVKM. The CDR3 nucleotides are TGTGCCAGCAGTTGGGACAGGGGAACCAATCAGCCCCAGCATTTT. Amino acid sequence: CASSWDRGTNQPQHF.

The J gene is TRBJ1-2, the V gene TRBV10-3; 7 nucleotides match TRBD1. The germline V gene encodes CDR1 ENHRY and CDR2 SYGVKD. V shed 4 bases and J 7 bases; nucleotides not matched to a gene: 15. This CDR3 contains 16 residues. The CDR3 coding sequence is TGTGCCATCAGTGGAACGAGGGGGGACAGTTTACTTGGCTACACCTTC. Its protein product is CAISGTRGDSLLGYTF.

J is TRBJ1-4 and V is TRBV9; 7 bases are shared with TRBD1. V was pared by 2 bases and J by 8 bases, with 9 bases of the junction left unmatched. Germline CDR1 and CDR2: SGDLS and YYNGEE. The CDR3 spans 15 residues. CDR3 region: CASSVGTDPIEKLFF. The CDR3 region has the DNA TGTGCCAGCAGCGTGGGGACAGACCCAATCGAAAAACTGTTTTTT.

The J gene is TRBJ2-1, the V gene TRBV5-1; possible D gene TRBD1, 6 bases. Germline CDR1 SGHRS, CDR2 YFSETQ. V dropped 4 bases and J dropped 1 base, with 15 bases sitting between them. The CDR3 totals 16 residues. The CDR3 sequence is CASSLTGPPSYNEQFF. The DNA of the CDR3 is TGCGCCAGCAGCCTGACAGGTCCTCCATCCTACAATGAGCAGTTCTTC.

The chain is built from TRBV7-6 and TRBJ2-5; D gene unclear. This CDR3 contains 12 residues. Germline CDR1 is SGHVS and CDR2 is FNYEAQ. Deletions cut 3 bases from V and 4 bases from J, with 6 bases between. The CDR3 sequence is CASSFNGETQYF. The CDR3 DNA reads TGTGCCAGCAGCTTCAACGGAGAGACCCAGTACTTC.